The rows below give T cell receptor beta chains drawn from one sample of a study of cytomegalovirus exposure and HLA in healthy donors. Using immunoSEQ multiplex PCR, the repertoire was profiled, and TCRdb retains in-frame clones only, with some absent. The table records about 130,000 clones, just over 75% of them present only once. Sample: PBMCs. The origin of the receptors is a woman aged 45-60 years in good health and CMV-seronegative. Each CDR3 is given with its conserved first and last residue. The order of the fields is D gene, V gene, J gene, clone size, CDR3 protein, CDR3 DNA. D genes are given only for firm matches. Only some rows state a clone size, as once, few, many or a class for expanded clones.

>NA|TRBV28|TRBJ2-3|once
CASSPLGTDTQYF
TGTGCCAGCAGTCCCCTAGGAACAGATACGCAGTATTTT
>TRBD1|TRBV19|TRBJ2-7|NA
CATEGQGAYEQYF
TGTGCCACCGAAGGACAGGGGGCCTACGAGCAGTACTTC
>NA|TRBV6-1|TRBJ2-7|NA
CASRQGYFYEQYF
TGTGCCAGCAGACAGGGTTATTTTTACGAGCAGTACTTC
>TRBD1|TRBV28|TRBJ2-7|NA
CASSGPGTGYEQYF
TGTGCCAGCAGTGGCCCCGGGACAGGCTATGAGCAGTACTTC
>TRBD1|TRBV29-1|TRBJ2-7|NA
CSVEAGGETYEQYF
TGCAGCGTTGAAGCAGGGGGCGAAACCTACGAGCAGTACTTC
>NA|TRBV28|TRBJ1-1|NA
CASNIGGTEAFF
TGTGCCAGCAATATAGGGGGCACTGAAGCTTTCTTT
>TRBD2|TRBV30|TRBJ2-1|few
CAWLSLAGGPDEQFF
TGTGCCTGGCTTAGCCTAGCGGGAGGGCCCGATGAGCAGTTCTTC
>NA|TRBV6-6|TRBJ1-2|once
CASSYPRDRLGYTF
TGTGCCAGCAGTTATCCCCGTGACAGGCTCGGCTACACCTTC
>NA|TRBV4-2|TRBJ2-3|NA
CASSPQGGEGTDTQYF
TGTGCCAGCAGCCCACAAGGGGGAGAGGGCACAGATACGCAGTATTTT
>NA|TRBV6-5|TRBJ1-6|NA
CASSQSNNSPLHF
TGTGCCAGCAGTCAAAGCAATAATTCACCCCTCCACTTT
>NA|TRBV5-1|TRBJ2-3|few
CASSFGGVADTQYF
TGCGCCAGCAGCTTCGGGGGAGTGGCAGATACGCAGTATTTT
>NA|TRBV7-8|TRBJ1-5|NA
CASSHGEPQHF
TGTGCCAGCAGCCACGGGGAGCCCCAGCATTTT
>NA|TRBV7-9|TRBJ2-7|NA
CASSQDQRRVDEQYF
TGTGCCAGCAGCCAAGACCAGCGCAGGGTGGACGAGCAGTACTTC
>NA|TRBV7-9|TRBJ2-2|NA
CASSLSGAGLGGELFF
TGTGCCAGCAGCTTAAGCGGCGCGGGACTGGGCGGGGAGCTGTTTTTT
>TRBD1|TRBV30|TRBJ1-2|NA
CAWSVTRDSYGYTF
TGTGCCTGGAGTGTAACCCGGGACAGCTATGGCTACACCTTC
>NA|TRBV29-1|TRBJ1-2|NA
CSVVREWNYGYTF
TGCAGCGTTGTGCGGGAATGGAACTATGGCTACACCTTC
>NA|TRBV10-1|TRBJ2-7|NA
CASSPPRRAYEQYF
TGCGCCAGCAGTCCGCCGCGGCGGGCATACGAGCAGTACTTC
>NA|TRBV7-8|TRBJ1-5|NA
CASSLAQEGQPQHF
TGTGCCAGCAGCTTAGCGCAGGAGGGCCAGCCCCAGCATTTT
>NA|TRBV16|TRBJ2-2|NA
CASSSLRTGELFF
TGTGCCAGCAGCTCTCTCAGGACCGGGGAGCTGTTTTTT
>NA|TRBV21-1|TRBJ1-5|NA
CASSKDYIFQPQHF
TGTGCCAGCAGCAAAGATTACATCTTTCAGCCCCAGCATTTT
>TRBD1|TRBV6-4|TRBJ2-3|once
CASSVKVGTGVPDTQYF
TGTGCCAGCAGTGTCAAAGTGGGGACAGGCGTGCCAGATACGCAGTATTTT
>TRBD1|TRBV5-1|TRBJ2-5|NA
CASSLNPGTGLQETQYF
TGCGCCAGCAGCTTGAACCCCGGGACAGGACTTCAAGAGACCCAGTACTTC